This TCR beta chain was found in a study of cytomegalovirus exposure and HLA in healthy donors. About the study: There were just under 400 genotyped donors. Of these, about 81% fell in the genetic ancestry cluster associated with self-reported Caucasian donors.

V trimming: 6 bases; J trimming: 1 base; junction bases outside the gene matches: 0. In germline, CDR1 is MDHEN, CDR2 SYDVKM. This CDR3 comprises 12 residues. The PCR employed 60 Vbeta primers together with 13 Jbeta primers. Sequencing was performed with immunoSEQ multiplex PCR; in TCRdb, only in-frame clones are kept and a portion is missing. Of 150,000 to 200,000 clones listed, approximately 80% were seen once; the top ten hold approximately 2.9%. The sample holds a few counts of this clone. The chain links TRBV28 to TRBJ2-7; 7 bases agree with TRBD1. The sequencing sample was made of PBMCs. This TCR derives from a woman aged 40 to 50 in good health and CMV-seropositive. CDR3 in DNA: TGTGCCAGCAGACAGGGGTCCTACGAGCAGTACTTC. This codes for CASRQGSYEQYF. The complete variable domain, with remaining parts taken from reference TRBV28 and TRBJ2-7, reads DVKVTQSSRYLVKRTGEKVFLECVQDMDHENMFWYRQDPGLGLRLIYFSYDVKMKEKGDIPEGYSVSREKKERFSLILESASTNQTSMYLCASRQGSYEQYFGPGTRLTVT.